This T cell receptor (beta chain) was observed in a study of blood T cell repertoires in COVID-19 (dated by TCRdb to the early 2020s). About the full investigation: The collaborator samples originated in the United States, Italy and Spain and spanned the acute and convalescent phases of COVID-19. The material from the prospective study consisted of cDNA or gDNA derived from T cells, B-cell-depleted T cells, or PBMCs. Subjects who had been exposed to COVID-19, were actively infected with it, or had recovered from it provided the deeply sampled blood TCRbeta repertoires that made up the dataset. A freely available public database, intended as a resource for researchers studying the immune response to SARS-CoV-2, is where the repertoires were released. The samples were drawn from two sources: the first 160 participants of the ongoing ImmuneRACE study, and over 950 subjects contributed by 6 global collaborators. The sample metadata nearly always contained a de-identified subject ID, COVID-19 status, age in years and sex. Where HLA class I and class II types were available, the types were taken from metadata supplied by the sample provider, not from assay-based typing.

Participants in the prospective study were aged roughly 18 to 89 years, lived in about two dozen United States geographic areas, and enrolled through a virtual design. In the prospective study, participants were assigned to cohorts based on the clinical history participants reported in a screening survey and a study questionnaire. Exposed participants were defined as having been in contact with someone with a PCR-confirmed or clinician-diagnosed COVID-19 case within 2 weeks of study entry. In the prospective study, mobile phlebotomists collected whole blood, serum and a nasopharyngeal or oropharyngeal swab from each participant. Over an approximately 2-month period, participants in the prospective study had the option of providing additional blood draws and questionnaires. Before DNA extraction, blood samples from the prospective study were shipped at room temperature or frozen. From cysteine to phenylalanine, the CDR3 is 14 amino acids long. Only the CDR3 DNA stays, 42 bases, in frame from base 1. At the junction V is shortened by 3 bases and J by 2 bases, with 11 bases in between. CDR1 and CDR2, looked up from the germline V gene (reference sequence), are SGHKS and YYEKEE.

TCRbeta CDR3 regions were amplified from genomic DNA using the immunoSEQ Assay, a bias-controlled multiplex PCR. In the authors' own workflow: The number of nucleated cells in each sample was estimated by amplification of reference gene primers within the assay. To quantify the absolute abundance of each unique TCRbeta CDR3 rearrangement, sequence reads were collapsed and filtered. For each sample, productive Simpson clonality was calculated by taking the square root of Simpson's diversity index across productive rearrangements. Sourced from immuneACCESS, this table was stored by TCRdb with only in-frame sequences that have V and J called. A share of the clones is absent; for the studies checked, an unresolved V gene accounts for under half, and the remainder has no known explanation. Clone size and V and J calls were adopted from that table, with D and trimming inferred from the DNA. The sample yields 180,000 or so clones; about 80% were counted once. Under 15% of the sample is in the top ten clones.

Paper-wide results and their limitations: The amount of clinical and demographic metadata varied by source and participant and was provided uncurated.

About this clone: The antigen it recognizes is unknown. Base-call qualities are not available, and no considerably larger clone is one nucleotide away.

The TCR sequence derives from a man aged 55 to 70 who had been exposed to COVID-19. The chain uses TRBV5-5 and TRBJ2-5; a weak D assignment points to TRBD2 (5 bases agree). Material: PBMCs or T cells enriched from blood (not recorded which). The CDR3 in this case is CASSWAGRQETQYF. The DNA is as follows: TGTGCCAGCAGCTGGGCGGGTCGACAAGAGACCCAGTACTTC.